One T cell receptor (beta chain) is described in this entry. Trimming took off 6 bases at V and 8 bases at J, with 11 bases between the two ends. The CDR3 covers 11 residues. CDR1 and CDR2 from the germline V gene are SQVTM and ANQGSEA. These data belong to a study of regulatory T cells in long-lasting Graves disease. As to time point: newly diagnosed GD, antithyroid drugs for less than 3 months. PBMC-extracted RNA yielded the TCR library. Arm-PCR of CDR3 regions and iRepertoire HTBI primers were the basis on which TCR beta libraries were built. TCRdb passed the multiplex PCR reads through MiXCR, listing each CDR3 protein once. The table shows approximately 310,000 distinct CDR3 sequences, with over 15% occurring only once.

The chain has TRBV29-1 and TRBJ2-1, with a tentative D call TRBD1 (5 bases). Here the sequenced sample was peripheral blood mononuclear cells (PBMCs), taken at new diagnosis, from a patient treated with antithyroid drugs. The receptor's source is a female donor with Graves disease. CDR3 region: CSVIGQYEQFF. CDR3 in DNA: TGCAGCGTGATTGGACAATATGAGCAGTTCTTC.